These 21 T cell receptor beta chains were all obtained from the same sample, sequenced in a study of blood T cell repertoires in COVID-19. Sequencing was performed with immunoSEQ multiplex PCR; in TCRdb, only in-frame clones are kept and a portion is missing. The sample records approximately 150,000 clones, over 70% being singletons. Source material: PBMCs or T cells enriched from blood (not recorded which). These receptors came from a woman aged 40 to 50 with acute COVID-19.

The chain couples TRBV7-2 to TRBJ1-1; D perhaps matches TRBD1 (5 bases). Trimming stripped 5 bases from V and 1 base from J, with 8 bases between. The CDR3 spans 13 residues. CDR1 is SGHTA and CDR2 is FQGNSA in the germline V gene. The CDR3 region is CASSLQGNTEAFF. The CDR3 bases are TGTGCCAGCAGCCTCCAGGGGAACACTGAAGCTTTCTTT.

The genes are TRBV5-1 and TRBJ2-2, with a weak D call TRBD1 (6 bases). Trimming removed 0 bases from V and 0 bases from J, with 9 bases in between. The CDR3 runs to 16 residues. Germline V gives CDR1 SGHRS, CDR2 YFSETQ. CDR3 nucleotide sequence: TGCGCCAGCAGCTTGGCCGGGACAACGAACACCGGGGAGCTGTTTTTT. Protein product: CASSLAGTTNTGELFF.

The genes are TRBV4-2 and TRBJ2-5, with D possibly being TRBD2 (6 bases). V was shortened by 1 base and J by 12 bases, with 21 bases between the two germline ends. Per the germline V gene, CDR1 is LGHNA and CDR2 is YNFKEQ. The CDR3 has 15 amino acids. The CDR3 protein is CASSQALVGGGPKYF. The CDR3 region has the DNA TGTGCCAGCAGCCAAGCCCTGGTGGGGGGAGGCCCGAAGTACTTC.

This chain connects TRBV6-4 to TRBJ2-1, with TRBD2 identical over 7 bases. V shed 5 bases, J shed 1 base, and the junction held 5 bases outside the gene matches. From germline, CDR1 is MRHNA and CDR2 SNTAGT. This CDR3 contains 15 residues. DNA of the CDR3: TGTGCCAGCAGTCTGGCGGGAGAATCCTACAATGAGCAGTTCTTC. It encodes CASSLAGESYNEQFF.

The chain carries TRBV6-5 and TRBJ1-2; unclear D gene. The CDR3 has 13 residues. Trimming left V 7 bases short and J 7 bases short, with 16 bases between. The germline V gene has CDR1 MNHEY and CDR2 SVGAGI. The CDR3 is CASIPLGWAGYTF. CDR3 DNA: TGTGCCAGCATACCGCTCGGCTGGGCTGGCTACACCTTC.

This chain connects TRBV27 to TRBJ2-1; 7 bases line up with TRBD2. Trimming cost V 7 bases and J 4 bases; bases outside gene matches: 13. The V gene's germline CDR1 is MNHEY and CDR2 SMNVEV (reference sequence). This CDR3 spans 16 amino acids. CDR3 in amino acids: CASIPGGAGAYNEQFF. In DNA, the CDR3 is TGTGCCAGCATTCCCGGAGGGGCGGGAGCATACAATGAGCAGTTCTTC.

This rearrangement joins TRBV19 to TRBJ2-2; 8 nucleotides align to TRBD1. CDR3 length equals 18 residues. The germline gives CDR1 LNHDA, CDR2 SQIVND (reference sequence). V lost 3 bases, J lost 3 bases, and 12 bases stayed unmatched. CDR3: CASSIGQGWSRDTGELFF. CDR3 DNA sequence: TGTGCCAGTAGTATCGGACAGGGTTGGTCTCGAGACACCGGGGAGCTGTTTTTT.

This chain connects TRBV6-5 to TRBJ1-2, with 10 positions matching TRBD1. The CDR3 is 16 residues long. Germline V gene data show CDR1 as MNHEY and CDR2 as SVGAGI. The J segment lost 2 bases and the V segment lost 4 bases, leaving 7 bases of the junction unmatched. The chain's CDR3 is CASSSIRTGGNYGYTF. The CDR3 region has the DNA TGTGCCAGCAGTTCGATACGGACAGGGGGAAACTATGGCTACACCTTC.

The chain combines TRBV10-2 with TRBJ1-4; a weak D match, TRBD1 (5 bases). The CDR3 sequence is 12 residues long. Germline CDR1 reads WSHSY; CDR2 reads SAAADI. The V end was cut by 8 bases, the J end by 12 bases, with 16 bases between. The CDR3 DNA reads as TGCGCCAGCCAAAATCAGGGTTTGGAACTGTTTTTT. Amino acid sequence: CASQNQGLELFF.

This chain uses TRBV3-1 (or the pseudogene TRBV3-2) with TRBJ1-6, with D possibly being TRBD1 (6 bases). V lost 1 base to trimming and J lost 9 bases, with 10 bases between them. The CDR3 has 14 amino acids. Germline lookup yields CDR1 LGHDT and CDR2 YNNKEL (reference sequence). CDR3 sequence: CASSQGQEISPLHF. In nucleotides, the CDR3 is TGTGCCAGCAGCCAAGGACAGGAGATTTCACCCCTCCACTTT.

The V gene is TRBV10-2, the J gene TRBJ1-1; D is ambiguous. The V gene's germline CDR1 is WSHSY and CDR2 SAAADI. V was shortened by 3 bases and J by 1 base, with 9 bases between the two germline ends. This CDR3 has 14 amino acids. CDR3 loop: CASSDWGENTEAFF. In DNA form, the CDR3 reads TGCGCCAGCAGTGATTGGGGAGAGAACACTGAAGCTTTCTTT.

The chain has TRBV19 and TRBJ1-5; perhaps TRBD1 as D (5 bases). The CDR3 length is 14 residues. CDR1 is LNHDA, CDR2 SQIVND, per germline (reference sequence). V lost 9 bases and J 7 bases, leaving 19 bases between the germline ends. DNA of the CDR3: TGTGCCAGCAGGGATGTATGGGGGGAACAGCCCCAGCATTTT. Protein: CASRDVWGEQPQHF.

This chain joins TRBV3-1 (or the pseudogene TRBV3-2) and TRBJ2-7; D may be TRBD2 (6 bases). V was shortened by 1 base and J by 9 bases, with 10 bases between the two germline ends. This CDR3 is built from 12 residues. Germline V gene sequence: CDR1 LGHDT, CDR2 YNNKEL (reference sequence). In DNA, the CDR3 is TGTGCCAGCAGCCAAGGAGGCGGGATGCAGTACGTC. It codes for CASSQGGGMQYV.

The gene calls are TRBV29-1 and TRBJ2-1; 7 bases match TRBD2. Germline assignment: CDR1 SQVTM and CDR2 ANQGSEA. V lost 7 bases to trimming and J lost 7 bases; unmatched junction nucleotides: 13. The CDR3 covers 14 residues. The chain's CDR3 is CSAPVSGGWNEQFF. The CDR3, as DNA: TGCAGCGCCCCGGTATCGGGAGGCTGGAATGAGCAGTTCTTC.

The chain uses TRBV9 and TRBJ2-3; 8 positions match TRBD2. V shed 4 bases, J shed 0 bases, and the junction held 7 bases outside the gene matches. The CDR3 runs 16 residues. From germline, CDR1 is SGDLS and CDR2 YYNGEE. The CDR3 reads CASSPRGGVSTDTQYF. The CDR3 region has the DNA TGTGCCAGCAGCCCCCGGGGGGGGGTAAGCACAGATACGCAGTATTTT.

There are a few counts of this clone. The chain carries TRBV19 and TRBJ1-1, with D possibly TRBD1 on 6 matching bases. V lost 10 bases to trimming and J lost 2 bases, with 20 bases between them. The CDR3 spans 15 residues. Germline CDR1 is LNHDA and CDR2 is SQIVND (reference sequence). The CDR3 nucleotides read TGTGCCACCACACTCCAGGGGAGTTTTAACACTGAAGCTTTCTTT. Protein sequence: CATTLQGSFNTEAFF. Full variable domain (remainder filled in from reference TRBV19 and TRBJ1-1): DGGITQSPKYLFRKEGQNVTLSCEQNLNHDAMYWYRQDPGQGLRLIYYSQIVNDFQKGDIAEGYSVSREKKESFPLTVTSAQKNPTAFYLCATTLQGSFNTEAFFGQGTRLTVV.

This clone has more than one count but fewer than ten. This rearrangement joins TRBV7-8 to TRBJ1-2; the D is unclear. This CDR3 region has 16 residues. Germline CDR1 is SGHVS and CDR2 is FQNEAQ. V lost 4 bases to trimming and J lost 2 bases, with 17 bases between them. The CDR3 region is CASSSPFWAQNYGYTF. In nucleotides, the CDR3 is TGTGCCAGCAGCTCCCCTTTTTGGGCACAAAACTATGGCTACACCTTC.

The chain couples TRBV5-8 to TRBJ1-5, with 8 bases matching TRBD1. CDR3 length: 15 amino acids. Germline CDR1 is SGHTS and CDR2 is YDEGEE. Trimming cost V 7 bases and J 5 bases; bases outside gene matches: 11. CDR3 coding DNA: TGTGCCAGCTTCTACCGCGGACAGGGCGATCAGCCCCAGCATTTT. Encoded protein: CASFYRGQGDQPQHF. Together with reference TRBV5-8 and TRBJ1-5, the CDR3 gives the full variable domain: EAGVTQSPTHLIKTRGQQATLRCSPISGHTSVYWYQQALGLGLQFLLWYDEGEERNRGNFPPRFSGRQFPNYSSELNVNALELEDSALYLCASFYRGQGDQPQHFGDGTRLSIL.

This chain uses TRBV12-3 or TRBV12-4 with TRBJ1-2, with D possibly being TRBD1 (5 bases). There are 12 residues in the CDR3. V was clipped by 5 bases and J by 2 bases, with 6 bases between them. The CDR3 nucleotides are TGTGCCAGCAGTCGACAGAACTATGGCTACACCTTC. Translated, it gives CASSRQNYGYTF.

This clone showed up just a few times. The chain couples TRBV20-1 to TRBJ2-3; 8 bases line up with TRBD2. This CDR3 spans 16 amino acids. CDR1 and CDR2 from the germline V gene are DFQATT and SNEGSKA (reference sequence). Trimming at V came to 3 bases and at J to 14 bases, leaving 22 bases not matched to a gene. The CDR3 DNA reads TGCAGTGCTAGTGCTTCTGGGAGCGGGGGTGGGATTCTTGGGTATTTT. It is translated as CSASASGSGGGILGYF.

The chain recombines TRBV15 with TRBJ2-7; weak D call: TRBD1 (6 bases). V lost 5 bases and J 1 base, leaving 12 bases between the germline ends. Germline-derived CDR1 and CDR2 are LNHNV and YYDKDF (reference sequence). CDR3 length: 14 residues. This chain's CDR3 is CATSFRQESYEQYF. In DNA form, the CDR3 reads TGTGCCACCAGCTTCCGACAGGAATCCTACGAGCAGTACTTC. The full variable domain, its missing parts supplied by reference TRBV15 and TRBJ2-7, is DAMVIQNPRYQVTQFGKPVTLSCSQTLNHNVMYWYQQKSSQAPKLLFHYYDKDFNNEADTPDNFQSRRPNTSFCFLDIRSPGLGDTAMYLCATSFRQESYEQYFGPGTRLTVT.